One T cell receptor (beta chain) is described in this entry. Its antigen is not known. The ends lost 7 bases at V and 4 bases at J; junction bases unmatched: 9. The CDR3 contains 14 residues. Germline CDR1 and CDR2: MNHEY and SVGAGI. What was sequenced were expressed TCRB transcripts, since all of the isolated RNA had been reverse transcribed. Here immunoSEQ multiplex PCR was the method, and the copy in TCRdb shows in-frame clones only, minus some. This table holds about 160,000 clones, about 9% found once. The data were obtained in a study of beta chain features in type 1 diabetes. The study, taken as a whole, reports: Across all four CD4+ subsets, people with type 1 diabetes showed modestly shorter TCRB CDR3s.

The sequence derives from a woman under 30 with type 1 diabetes. Sequencing used central memory CD4+ T cells from blood. The V and J genes are TRBV6-5 and TRBJ1-2; 7 bases line up with TRBD1. CDR3 nucleotides: TGTGCCAGCAATCTGAGACAGGGAACCTATGGCTACACCTTC. It codes for CASNLRQGTYGYTF.